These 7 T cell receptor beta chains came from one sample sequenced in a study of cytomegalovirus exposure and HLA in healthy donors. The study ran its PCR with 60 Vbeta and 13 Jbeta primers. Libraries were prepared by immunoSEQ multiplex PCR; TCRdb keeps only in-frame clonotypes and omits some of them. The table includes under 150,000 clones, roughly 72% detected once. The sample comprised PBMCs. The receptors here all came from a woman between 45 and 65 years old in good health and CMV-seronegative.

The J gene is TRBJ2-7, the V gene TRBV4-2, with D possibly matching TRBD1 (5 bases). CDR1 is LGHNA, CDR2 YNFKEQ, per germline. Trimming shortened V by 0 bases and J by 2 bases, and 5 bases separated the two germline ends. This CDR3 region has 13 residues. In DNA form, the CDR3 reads TGTGCCAGCAGCCAAGAGGGGCCCTACGAGCAGTACTTC. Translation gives CASSQEGPYEQYF.

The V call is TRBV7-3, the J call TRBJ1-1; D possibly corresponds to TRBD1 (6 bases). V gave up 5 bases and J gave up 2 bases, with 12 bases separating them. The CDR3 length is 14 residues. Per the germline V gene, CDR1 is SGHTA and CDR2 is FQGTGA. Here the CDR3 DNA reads TGTGCCAGCAGCCCCACAGGGCTTAACACTGAAGCTTTCTTT. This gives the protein CASSPTGLNTEAFF.

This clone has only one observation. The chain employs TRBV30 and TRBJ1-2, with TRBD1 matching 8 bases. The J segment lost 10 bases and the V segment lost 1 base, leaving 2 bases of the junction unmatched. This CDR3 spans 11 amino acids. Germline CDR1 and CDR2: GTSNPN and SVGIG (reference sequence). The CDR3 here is CAWSETGVYTF. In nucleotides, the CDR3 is TGTGCCTGGAGTGAGACAGGGGTCTACACCTTC.

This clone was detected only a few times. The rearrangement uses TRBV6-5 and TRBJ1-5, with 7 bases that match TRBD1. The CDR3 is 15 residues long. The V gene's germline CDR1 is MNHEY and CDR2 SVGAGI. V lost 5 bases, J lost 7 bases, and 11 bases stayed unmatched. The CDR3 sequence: CASSPDRERGQPQHF. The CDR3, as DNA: TGTGCCAGCAGTCCCGACAGGGAAAGAGGGCAGCCCCAGCATTTT.

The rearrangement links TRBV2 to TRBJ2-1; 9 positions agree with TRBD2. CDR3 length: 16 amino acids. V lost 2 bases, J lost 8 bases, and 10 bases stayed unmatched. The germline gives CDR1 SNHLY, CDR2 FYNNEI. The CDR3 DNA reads TGTGCCAGCAGTGAAACGGGCGGGAGGGTTCAGTATGAGCAGTTCTTC. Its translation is CASSETGGRVQYEQFF. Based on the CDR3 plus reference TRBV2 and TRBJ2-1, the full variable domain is EPEVTQTPSHQVTQMGQEVILRCVPISNHLYFYWYRQILGQKVEFLVSFYNNEISEKSEIFDDQFSVERPDGSNFTLKIRSTKLEDSAMYFCASSETGGRVQYEQFFGPGTRLTVL.

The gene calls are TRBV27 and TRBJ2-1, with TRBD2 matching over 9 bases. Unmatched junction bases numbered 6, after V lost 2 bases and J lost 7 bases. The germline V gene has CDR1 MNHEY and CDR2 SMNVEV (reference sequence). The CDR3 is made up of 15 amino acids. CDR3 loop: CASSLISSGNNEQFF. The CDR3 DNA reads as TGTGCCAGCAGTTTAATTTCTAGCGGGAATAATGAGCAGTTCTTC.

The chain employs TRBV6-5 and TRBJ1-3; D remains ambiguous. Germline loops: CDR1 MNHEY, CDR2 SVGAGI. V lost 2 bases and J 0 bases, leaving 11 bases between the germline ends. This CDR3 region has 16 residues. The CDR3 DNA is TGTGCCAGCAGTTACGGGAGGACTAACTCTGGAAACACCATATATTTT. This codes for CASSYGRTNSGNTIYF.